This is a list of T cell receptor beta chains from one sample in a study of T-cell memory formation after mild COVID-19. TCRdb fed the 5' RACE reads into MiXCR, producing one record per CDR3 protein. Among about 420,000 distinct CDR3 sequences, 20% to 25% were seen once, and the ten largest hold about 12%. Specimen: PBMCs or a T cell subset sorted from them (not recorded which). Receptors were obtained from an adult woman who had mild COVID-19 (a few samples of this study predate the infection). Cell type and time point are not known. Both conserved end residues are part of each CDR3. The D gene is left open where the match is weak. Size is omitted from some rows. Given values are once, few, many or a class for expanded clones.

J gene	clone size	D gene	CDR3 length	V gene	CDR3 DNA	CDR3 protein
TRBJ2-7	few	.	17	TRBV20-1	TGCAGTGCTAGAGATATGTCTTTTCGGGGGGCCAGCTACGAGCAGTACTTC	CSARDMSFRGASYEQYF
TRBJ2-1	.	.	14	TRBV24-1	TGTGCCACCAGTCAGTACAGGGATGGGGATGAGCAGTTCTTC	CATSQYRDGDEQFF
TRBJ2-7	.	.	15	TRBV4-3	TGCGCCAGCAGCCAAGATTGGGAGCGGACCTACGAGCAGTACTTC	CASSQDWERTYEQYF
TRBJ2-1	few	TRBD2	19	TRBV7-9	TGTGCCAGCAACCCACGGCTAGCGGTTCTTCTTAGCTCCTACAATGAGCAGTTCTTC	CASNPRLAVLLSSYNEQFF
TRBJ2-3	.	TRBD2	15	TRBV19	TGTGCCAGTAGGCCACGGGGGGTCCACACAGATACGCAGTATTTT	CASRPRGVHTDTQYF
TRBJ1-1	few	.	10	TRBV29-1	TGCAGCGTTGAAGAGGGTTGGGGGCACTTT	CSVEEGWGHF
TRBJ1-2	.	.	12	TRBV6-1	TGTGCCAGCAGTGGGATGGAGTGGGGCTACACCTTC	CASSGMEWGYTF
TRBJ2-1	.	.	16	TRBV6-2/TRBV6-3	TGTGCCAGCAGTAACGTCTGGCGGCAGGATTACAATGAGCAGTTCTTC	CASSNVWRQDYNEQFF
TRBJ2-1	.	.	12	TRBV2	TGTGCCAGCGGATCCTACAGGGCTGAGCAGTTCTTC	CASGSYRAEQFF
TRBJ2-3	.	TRBD1	15	TRBV9	TGTGCCAGCAGCCCCAGGACAGGGTATGCAGATACGCAGTATTTT	CASSPRTGYADTQYF
TRBJ2-5	.	.	15	TRBV11-2	TGTGCCAGCAGCCGAGGGGACCGCCCTCAAGAGACCCAGTACTTC	CASSRGDRPQETQYF
TRBJ2-7	.	.	14	TRBV6-1	TGTGCCAGCAGAAGACAGGTGACTTACTACGAGCAGTACTTC	CASRRQVTYYEQYF
TRBJ2-5	few	.	15	TRBV20-1	TGCAGTGCTAGGCCCCTCTGGGGAGCCCAAGAGACCCAGTACTTC	CSARPLWGAQETQYF
TRBJ2-7	few	TRBD2	19	TRBV7-9	TGTGCCAGCAGCTTAGTGGGACTAGCGGGAGTGTTGAGGACCTACGAGCAGTACTTC	CASSLVGLAGVLRTYEQYF
TRBJ2-3	few	.	19	TRBV7-9	TGTGCCAGCAGCACCACCCCTAACGGGGGGCTAGCGGCCACAGATACGCAGTATTTT	CASSTTPNGGLAATDTQYF
TRBJ1-1	.	.	16	TRBV9	TGTGCCAGCAGCGCCACCCCCCTTCGGGCGAACACTGAAGCTTTCTTT	CASSATPLRANTEAFF
TRBJ2-3	.	TRBD1	16	TRBV12-3/TRBV12-4	TGTGCCAGCAGTCCCCCGGGACAGGGGTTAGCAGATACGCAGTATTTT	CASSPPGQGLADTQYF
TRBJ2-2	few	.	14	TRBV2	TGTGCCAGCAGGCCAGACTCGGACACCGGGGAGCTGTTTTTT	CASRPDSDTGELFF
TRBJ2-3	few	TRBD2	17	TRBV4-3	TGCGCCAGCAGCCAAGATGGACTAGCGGGAGCGACAGATACGCAGTATTTT	CASSQDGLAGATDTQYF
TRBJ2-3	many	.	13	TRBV12-3/TRBV12-4	TGTGCCAGCAGCCCGGATCTGACAGATACGCAGTATTTT	CASSPDLTDTQYF
TRBJ2-3	.	.	14	TRBV19	TGTGCCAGTAGTATAGGGCCCGCCCCAGATACGCAGTATTTT	CASSIGPAPDTQYF
TRBJ1-3	few	.	16	TRBV5-1	TGCGCCAGCAGCTCGGGACGGGACTACTCTGGAAACACCATATATTTT	CASSSGRDYSGNTIYF
TRBJ1-2	.	TRBD1	17	TRBV9	TGTGCCAGCAGCGTAGGCGCTGGACAGGGGACAGGCTATGGCTACACCTTC	CASSVGAGQGTGYGYTF
TRBJ2-7	few	.	15	TRBV20-1	TGCAGTGCCGCGTGGGGGGCGGCTAGCTACTACGAGCAGTACTTC	CSAAWGAASYYEQYF
TRBJ2-5	.	TRBD1	16	TRBV5-1	TGCGCCAGCAGCCTGGGCCTCCGGGACAGAGAAGAGACCCAGTACTTC	CASSLGLRDREETQYF
TRBJ2-2	few	.	13	TRBV12-5	TGTGCTAGTAAGGCCACTAGCTACGGGGAGCTGTTTTTT	CASKATSYGELFF
TRBJ2-4	.	TRBD1	16	TRBV5-1	TGCGCCAGCAGCACTGGACAGGGAGTACAAGGAAACATTCAGTACTTC	CASSTGQGVQGNIQYF
TRBJ2-5	.	TRBD2	15	TRBV7-2	TGTGCCAGCAGCTGGAGCGGGACGAGGCAAGAGACCCAGTACTTC	CASSWSGTRQETQYF
TRBJ2-1	few	.	12	TRBV20-1	TGCAGTGCTAGAGATTACGCTAATGAGCAGTTCTTC	CSARDYANEQFF
TRBJ1-6	.	.	14	TRBV9	TGTGCCAGCAGCGTACAAGGATCGGGCTCACCCCTCCACTTT	CASSVQGSGSPLHF
TRBJ1-3	.	.	17	TRBV5-1	TGCGCCAGCAGCTCGCCCGGGGGTTTCTTCTCTGGAAACACCATATATTTT	CASSSPGGFFSGNTIYF
TRBJ2-7	few	.	14	TRBV4-3	TGCGCCAGCAGCCAAGATGGACTCTGGGACGAGCAGTACTTC	CASSQDGLWDEQYF
TRBJ1-2	few	.	11	TRBV25-1	TGTGCCAGCAGGGTTCTCGGCGGCTACACCTTC	CASRVLGGYTF